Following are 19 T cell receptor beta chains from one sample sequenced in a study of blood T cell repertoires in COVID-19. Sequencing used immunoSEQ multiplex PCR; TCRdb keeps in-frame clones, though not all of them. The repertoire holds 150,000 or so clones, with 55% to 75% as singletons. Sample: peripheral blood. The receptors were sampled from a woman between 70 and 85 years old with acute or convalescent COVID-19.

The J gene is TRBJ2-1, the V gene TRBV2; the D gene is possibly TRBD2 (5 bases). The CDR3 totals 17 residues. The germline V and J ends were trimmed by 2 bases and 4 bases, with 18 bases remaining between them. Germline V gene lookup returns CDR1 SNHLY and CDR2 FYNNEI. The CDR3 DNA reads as TGTGCCAGCAGTGAAACCCCGGCCTCGAGGGCGTACAATGAGCAGTTCTTC. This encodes CASSETPASRAYNEQFF.

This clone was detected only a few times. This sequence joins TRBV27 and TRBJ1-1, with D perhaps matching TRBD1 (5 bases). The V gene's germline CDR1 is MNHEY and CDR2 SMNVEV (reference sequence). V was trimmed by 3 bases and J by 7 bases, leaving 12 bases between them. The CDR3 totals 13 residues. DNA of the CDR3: TGTGCCAGCAGTTTTGGTCAGGGCCTTGAAGCTTTCTTT. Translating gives CASSFGQGLEAFF.

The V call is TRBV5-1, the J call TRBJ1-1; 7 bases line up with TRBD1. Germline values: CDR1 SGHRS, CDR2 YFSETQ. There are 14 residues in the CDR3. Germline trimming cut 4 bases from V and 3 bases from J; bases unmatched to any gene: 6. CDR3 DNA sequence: TGCGCCAGCAGCAGCTACGACAGGGACACTGAAGCTTTCTTT. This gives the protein CASSSYDRDTEAFF.

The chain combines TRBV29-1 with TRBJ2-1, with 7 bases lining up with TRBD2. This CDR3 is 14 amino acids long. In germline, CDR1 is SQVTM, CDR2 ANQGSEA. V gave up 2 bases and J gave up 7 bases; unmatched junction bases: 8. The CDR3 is CSVEKSGKANEQFF. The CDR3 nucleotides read TGCAGCGTTGAAAAAAGCGGGAAGGCGAATGAGCAGTTCTTC.

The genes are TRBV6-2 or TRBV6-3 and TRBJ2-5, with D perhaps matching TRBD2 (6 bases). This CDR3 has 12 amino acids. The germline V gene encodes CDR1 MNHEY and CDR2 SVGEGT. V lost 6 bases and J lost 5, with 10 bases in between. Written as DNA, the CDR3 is TGTGCCAGCAGCTCTAGCGTTGAGACCCAGTACTTC. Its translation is CASSSSVETQYF.

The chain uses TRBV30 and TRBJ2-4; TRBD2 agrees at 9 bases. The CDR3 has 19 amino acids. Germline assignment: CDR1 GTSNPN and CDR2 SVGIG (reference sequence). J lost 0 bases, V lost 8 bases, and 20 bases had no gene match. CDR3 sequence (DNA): TGTGCCCGAATTCCGCTAGTAGCGGGAGTTAAGATAGCCAAAAACATTCAGTACTTC. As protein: CARIPLVAGVKIAKNIQYF.

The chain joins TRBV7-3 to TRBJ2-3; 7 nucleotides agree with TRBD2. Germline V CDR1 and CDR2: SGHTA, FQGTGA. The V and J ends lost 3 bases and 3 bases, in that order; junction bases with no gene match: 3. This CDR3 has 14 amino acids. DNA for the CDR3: TGTGCCAGCAGCTTGGCTAGCGGTACAGATACGCAGTATTTT. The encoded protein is CASSLASGTDTQYF.

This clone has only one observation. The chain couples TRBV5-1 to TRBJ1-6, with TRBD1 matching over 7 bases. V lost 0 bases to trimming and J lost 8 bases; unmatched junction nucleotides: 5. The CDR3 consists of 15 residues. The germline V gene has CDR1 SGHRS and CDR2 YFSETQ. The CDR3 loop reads CASSLAGGGYSPLHF. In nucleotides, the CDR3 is TGCGCCAGCAGCTTGGCAGGGGGAGGTTATTCACCCCTCCACTTT.

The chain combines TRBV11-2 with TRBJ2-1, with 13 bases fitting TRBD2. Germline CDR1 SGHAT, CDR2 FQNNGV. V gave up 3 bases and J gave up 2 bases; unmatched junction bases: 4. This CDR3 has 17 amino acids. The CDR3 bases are TGTGCCAGCAGCTTTTGGACTAGCGGGGGACCCTACAATGAGCAGTTCTTC. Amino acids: CASSFWTSGGPYNEQFF.

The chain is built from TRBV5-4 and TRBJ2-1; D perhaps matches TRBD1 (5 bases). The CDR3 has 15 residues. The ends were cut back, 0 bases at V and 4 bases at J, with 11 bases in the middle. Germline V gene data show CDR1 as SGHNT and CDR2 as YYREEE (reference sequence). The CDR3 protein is CASSLGGHLYNEQFF. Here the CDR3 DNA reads TGTGCCAGCAGCTTGGGGGGCCATCTTTACAATGAGCAGTTCTTC.

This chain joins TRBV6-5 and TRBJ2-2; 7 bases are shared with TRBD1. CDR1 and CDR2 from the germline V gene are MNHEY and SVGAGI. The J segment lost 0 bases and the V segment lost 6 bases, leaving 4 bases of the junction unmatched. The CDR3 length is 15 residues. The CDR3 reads CASRRQGANTGELFF. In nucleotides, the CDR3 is TGTGCCAGCAGGAGACAGGGTGCGAACACCGGGGAGCTGTTTTTT.

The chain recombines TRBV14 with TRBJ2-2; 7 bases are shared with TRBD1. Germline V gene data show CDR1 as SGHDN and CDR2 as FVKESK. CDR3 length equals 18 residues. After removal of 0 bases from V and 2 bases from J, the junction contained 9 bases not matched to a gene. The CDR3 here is CASSQDLRGTLNTGELFF. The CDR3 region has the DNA TGTGCCAGCAGCCAAGATCTCAGGGGGACACTTAACACCGGGGAGCTGTTTTTT.

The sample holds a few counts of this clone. Written as DNA, the CDR3 is TGCAGCGTTGTAGGGGATAACTATGGCTACACCTTC. Translation: CSVVGDNYGYTF. This chain joins TRBV29-1 and TRBJ1-2; possible D gene TRBD1, 5 bases. The germline V gene has CDR1 SQVTM and CDR2 ANQGSEA. CDR3 length: 12 amino acids. Trimming removed 4 bases from V and 1 base from J, with 7 bases in between.

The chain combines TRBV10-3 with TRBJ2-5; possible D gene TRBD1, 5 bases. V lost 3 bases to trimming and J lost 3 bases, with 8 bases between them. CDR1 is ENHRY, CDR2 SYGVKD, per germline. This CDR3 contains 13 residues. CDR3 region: CAISDPGKETQYF. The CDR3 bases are TGTGCCATCAGTGATCCAGGGAAAGAGACCCAGTACTTC.

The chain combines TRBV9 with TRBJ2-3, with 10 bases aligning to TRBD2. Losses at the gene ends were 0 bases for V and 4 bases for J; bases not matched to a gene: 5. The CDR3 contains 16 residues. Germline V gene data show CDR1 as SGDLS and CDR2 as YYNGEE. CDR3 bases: TGTGCCAGCAGCGTAGATCAGCGGGGGGGGTCAGATACGCAGTATTTT. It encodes CASSVDQRGGSDTQYF.

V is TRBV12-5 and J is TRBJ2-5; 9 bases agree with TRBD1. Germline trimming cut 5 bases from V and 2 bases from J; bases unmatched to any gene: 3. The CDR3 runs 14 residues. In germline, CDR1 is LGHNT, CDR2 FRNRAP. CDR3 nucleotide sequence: TGTGCTAGTGGTCCGGGACAGGGACAAGAGACCCAGTACTTC. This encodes CASGPGQGQETQYF. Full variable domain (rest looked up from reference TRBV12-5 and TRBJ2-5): DARVTQTPRHKVTEMGQEVTMRCQPILGHNTVFWYRQTMMQGLELLAYFRNRAPLDDSGMPKDRFSAEMPDATLATLKIQPSEPRDSAVYFCASGPGQGQETQYFGPGTRLLVL.

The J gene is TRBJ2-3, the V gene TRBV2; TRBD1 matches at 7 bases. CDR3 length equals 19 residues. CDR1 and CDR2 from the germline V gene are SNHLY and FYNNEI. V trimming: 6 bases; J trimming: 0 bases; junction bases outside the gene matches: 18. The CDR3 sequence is CASRRTQPGQLLSTDTQYF. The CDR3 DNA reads TGTGCCAGCAGAAGGACCCAACCGGGACAGTTACTTAGCACAGATACGCAGTATTTT. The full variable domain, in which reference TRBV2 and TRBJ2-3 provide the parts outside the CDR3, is EPEVTQTPSHQVTQMGQEVILRCVPISNHLYFYWYRQILGQKVEFLVSFYNNEISEKSEIFDDQFSVERPDGSNFTLKIRSTKLEDSAMYFCASRRTQPGQLLSTDTQYFGPGTRLTVL.

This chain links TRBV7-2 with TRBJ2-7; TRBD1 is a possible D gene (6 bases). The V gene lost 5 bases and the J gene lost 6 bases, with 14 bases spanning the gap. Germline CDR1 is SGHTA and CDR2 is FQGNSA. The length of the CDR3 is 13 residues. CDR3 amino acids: CASSTWTAREQYF. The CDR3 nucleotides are TGTGCCAGCAGCACTTGGACAGCGCGCGAGCAGTACTTC.

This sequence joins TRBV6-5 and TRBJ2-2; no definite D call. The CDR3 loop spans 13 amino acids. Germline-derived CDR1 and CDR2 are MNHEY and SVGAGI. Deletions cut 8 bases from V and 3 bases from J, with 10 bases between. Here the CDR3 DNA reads TGTGCCAGCTACGCCGCGGACACCGGGGAGCTGTTTTTT. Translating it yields CASYAADTGELFF.